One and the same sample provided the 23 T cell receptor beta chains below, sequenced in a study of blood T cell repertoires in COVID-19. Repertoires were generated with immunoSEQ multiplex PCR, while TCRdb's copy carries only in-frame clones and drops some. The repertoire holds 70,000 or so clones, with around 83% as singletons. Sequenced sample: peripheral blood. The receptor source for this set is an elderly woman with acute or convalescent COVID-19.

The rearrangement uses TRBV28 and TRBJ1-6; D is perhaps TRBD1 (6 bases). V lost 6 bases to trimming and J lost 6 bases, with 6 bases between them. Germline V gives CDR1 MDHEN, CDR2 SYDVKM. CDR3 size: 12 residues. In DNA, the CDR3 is TGTGCCAGCAGGGACAGTAATTCACCCCTCCACTTT. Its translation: CASRDSNSPLHF.

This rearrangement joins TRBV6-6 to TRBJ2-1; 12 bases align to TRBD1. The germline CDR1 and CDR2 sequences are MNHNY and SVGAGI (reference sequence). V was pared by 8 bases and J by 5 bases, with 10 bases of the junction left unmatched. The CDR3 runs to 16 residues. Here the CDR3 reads CASVKRGQGANNEQFF. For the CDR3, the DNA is TGTGCCAGCGTCAAAAGGGGACAGGGGGCCAACAATGAGCAGTTCTTC.

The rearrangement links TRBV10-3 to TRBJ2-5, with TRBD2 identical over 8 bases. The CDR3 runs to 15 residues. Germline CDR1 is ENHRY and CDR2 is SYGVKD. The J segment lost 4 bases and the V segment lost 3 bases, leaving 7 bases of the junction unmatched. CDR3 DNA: TGTGCCATCAGTGACGGCGGGGGGATTGTAGAGACCCAGTACTTC. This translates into CAISDGGGIVETQYF.

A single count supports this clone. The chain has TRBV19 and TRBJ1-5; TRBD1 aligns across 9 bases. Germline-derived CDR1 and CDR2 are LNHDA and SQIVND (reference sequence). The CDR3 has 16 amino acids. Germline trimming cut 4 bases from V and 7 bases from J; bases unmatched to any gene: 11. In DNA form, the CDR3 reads TGTGCCAGTAGTAGAAAGGACAGGGGAGCCTACCAGCCCCAGCATTTT. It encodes CASSRKDRGAYQPQHF.

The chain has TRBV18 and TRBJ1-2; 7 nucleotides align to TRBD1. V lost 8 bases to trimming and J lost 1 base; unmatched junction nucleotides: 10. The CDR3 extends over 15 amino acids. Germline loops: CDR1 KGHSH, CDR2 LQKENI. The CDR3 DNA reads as TGTGCCAGCCTTACAGGGGCGAGGATTAACTATGGCTACACCTTC. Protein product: CASLTGARINYGYTF.

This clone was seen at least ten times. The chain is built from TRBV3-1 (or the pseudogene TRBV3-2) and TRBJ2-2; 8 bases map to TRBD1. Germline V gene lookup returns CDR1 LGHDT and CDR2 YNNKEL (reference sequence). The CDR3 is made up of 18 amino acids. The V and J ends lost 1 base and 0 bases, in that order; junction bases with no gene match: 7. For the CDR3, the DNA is TGTGCCAGCAGCCAAGGACTCACACAGGGGGCGAACACCGGGGAGCTGTTTTTT. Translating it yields CASSQGLTQGANTGELFF.

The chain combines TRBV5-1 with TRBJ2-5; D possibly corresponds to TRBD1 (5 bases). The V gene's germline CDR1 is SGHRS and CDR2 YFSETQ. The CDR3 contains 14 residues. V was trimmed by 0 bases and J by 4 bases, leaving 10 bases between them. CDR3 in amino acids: CASSLDTGRETQYF. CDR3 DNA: TGCGCCAGCAGCTTGGATACAGGCCGAGAGACCCAGTACTTC.

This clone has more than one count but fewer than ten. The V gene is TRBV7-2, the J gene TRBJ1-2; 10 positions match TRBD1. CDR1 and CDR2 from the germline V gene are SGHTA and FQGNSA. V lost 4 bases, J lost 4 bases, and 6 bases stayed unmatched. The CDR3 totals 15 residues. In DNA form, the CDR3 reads TGTGCCAGCAGCTCAAGGACAGGGGGTACCTATGGCTACACCTTC. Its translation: CASSSRTGGTYGYTF.

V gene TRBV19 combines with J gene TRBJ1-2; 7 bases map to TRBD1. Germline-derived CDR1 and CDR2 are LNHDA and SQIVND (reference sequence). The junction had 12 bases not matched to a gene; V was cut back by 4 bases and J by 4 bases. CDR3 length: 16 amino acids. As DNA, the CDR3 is TGTGCCAGTAGTACCAACGACAGGGTTCGCGGCTATGGCTACACCTTC. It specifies CASSTNDRVRGYGYTF.

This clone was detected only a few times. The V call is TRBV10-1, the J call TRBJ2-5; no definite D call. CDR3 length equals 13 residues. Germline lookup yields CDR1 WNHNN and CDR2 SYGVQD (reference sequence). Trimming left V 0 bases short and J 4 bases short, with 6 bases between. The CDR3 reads CASSESSVETQYF. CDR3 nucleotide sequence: TGCGCCAGCAGTGAGTCGAGTGTAGAGACCCAGTACTTC.

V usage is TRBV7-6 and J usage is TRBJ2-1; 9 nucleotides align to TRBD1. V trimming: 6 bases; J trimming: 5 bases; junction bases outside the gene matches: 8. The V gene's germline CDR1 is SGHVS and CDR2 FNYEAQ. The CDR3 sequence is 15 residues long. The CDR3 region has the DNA TGTGCCAGCAGTCCCGGGACAGGGATCGACAATGAGCAGTTCTTC. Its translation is CASSPGTGIDNEQFF.

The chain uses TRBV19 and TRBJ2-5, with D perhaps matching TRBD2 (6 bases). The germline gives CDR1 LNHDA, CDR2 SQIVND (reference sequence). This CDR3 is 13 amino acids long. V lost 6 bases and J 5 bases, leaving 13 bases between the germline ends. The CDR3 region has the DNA TGTGCCAGTAGCGATACTAGCACGGAGACCCAGTACTTC. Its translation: CASSDTSTETQYF.

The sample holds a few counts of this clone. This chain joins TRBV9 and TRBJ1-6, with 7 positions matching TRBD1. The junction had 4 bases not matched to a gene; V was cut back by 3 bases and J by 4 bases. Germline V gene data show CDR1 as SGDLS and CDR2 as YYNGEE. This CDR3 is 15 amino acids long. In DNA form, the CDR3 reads TGTGCCAGCAGCGGACAGACAGGGTATAATTCACCCCTCCACTTT. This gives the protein CASSGQTGYNSPLHF.

The CDR3: CASSMGQGALNTEAFF. The CDR3 region has the DNA TGTGCCAGTAGTATGGGACAGGGGGCTCTGAACACTGAAGCTTTCTTT. The chain uses TRBV19 and TRBJ1-1; 12 positions agree with TRBD1. V was pared by 3 bases and J by 0 bases, with 2 bases of the junction left unmatched. CDR3 length equals 16 residues. CDR1 LNHDA and CDR2 SQIVND come from the germline V gene (reference sequence).

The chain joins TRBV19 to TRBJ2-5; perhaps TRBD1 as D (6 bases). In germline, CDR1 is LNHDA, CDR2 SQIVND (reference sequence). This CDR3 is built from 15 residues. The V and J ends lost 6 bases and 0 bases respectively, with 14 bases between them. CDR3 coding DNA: TGTGCCAGTAGCTTCGGACAGATGTACCAAGAGACCCAGTACTTC. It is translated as CASSFGQMYQETQYF.

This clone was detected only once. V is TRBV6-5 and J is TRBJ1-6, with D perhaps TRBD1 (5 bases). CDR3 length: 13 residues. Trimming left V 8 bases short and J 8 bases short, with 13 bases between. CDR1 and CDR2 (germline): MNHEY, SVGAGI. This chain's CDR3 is CASGGNWHSPLHF. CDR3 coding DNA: TGTGCCAGCGGGGGGAATTGGCATTCACCCCTCCACTTT.

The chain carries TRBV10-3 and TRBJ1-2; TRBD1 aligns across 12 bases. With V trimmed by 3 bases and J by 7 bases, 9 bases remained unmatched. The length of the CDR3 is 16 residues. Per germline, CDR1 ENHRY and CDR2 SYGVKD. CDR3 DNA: TGTGCCATCAGTGACCCGGGACAGGGGGCGGTTTTTGGCTACACCTTC. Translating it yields CAISDPGQGAVFGYTF.

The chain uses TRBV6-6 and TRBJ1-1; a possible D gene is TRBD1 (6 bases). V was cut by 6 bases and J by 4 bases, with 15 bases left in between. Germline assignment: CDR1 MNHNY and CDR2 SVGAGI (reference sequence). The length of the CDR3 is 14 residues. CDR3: CASSLNRGGTEAFF. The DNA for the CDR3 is TGTGCCAGCAGCCTTAATAGGGGGGGCACTGAAGCTTTCTTT.

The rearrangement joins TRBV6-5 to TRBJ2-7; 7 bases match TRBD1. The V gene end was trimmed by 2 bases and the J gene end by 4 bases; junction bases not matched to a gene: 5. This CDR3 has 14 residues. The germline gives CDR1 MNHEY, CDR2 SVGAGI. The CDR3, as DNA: TGTGCCAGCAGTTACCGGACAGGAGATTACGAGCAGTACTTC. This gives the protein CASSYRTGDYEQYF.

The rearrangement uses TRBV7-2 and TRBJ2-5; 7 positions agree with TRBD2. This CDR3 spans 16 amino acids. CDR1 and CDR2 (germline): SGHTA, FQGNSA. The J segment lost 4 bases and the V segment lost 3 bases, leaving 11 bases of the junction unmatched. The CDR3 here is CASSFGSGAYTETQYF. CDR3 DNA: TGTGCCAGCAGCTTTGGCAGCGGGGCCTATACAGAGACCCAGTACTTC.

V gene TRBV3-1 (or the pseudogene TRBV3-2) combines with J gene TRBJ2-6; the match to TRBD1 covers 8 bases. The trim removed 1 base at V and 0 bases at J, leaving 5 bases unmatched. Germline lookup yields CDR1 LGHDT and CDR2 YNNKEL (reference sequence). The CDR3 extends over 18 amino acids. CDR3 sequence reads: CASSQATGAFSGANVLTF. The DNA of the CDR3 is TGTGCCAGCAGCCAAGCGACAGGGGCGTTCTCTGGGGCCAACGTCCTGACTTTC.

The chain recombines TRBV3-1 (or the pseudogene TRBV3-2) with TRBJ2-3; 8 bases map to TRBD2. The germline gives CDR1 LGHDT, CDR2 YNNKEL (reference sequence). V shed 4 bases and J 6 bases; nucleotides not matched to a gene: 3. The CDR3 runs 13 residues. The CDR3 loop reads CASSRPGGDTQYF. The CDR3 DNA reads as TGTGCCAGCAGCCGCCCGGGGGGGGATACGCAGTATTTT.

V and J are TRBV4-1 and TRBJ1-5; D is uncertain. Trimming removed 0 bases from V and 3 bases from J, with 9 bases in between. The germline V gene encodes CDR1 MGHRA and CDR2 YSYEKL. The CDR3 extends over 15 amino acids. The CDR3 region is CASSQDGQTNQPQHF. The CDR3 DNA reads TGCGCCAGCAGCCAAGATGGCCAAACCAATCAGCCCCAGCATTTT.